This TCR beta chain was identified during a study of CD8 T cells in ankylosing spondylitis. Turning to this clonotype: Its target is not known.

TCRdb used MiXCR to reprocess the 5' RACE reads, holding one entry per CDR3 protein. The sample shows 200,000 to 250,000 distinct CDR3 sequences, approximately 20% of them seen only once. This CDR3 spans 11 amino acids. Trimming shortened V by 5 bases and J by 6 bases, and 10 bases separated the two germline ends. Per the germline V gene, CDR1 is SQVTM and CDR2 is ANQGSEA. Study outcomes and limitations: Seemingly distinctive of ankylosing spondylitis blood was a TCR beta motif formed by eight highly homologous variants. Clones that were linked to disease were CD8+ and were relatively rare in peripheral blood.

The specimen was blood, either unsorted or a sorted T cell fraction (not recorded which). This chain connects TRBV29-1 to TRBJ1-2; D is undetermined. The TCR was taken from a male donor with ankylosing spondylitis. CDR3 coding DNA: TGCAGCGTTCCCGTGGCGGATGGCTACACCTTC. It is translated as CSVPVADGYTF.